The source of this T cell receptor (beta chain) is a study of T-cell reconstitution after alpha-beta-depleted transplantation in children. Unique molecular identifiers were used in preparing the TCRbeta library. TCRdb reprocessed the PCR reads with MiXCR, giving one entry per CDR3 protein. The data hold 490,000 or so distinct CDR3 sequences, with about an eighth observed a single time. This clonotype was recorded a few times. Per germline, CDR1 SNHLY and CDR2 FYNNEI. Trimming took 8 bases from V and 2 from J, leaving 16 bases between them. This CDR3 comprises 14 residues. The V and J genes are TRBV2 and TRBJ2-7; D unclear. The TCR sequence derives from a human donor who donated a stem cell graft to a child with combined immunodeficiency. This material consisted of PBMCs from the stem cell graft donor, taken from the stem cell graft. The CDR3, as DNA: TGTGCCAGCCTGGGATCTTCAAATGCCTACGAGCAGTACTTC. Encoded protein: CASLGSSNAYEQYF.